The 8 T cell receptor beta chains given below trace back to one sample, sequenced in a study of blood T cell repertoires in COVID-19. Profiled with immunoSEQ multiplex PCR; TCRdb holds only in-frame clones, not every one. Of around 270,000 clones listed, about 89% are singletons. Sequenced material: peripheral blood. The source is a man aged 40-50 years with acute or convalescent COVID-19.

V and J are TRBV6-5 and TRBJ2-6, with 7 bases lining up with TRBD1. The CDR3 loop spans 14 amino acids. Germline values: CDR1 MNHEY, CDR2 SVGAGI. Germline trimming cut 7 bases from V and 1 base from J; bases unmatched to any gene: 1. The CDR3 protein is CASKTGSGANVLTF. The CDR3 coding sequence is TGTGCCAGCAAGACAGGGTCTGGGGCCAACGTCCTGACTTTC.

This clone has only one observation. Within the sample, other DNA sequences also encode this same CDR3. V usage is TRBV5-1 and J usage is TRBJ1-1, with 9 bases lining up with TRBD1. In germline, CDR1 is SGHRS, CDR2 YFSETQ. This CDR3 has 13 amino acids. V gave up 3 bases and J gave up 5 bases; unmatched junction bases: 2. The CDR3 reads CASSSGQGTEAFF. As DNA, the CDR3 is TGCGCCAGCAGCTCGGGACAGGGAACTGAAGCTTTCTTT.

The V gene is TRBV3-1 (or the pseudogene TRBV3-2), the J gene TRBJ1-6, with 9 bases lining up with TRBD1. Germline V gene sequence: CDR1 LGHDT, CDR2 YNNKEL (reference sequence). J lost 8 bases, V lost 8 bases, and 7 bases had no gene match. The CDR3 totals 14 residues. In DNA form, the CDR3 reads TGTGCCAGCCGGGACAGGGTAAGGGATTCACCCCTCCACTTT. Protein sequence: CASRDRVRDSPLHF.

V usage is TRBV6-1 and J usage is TRBJ1-3; no firm D call. The CDR3 totals 14 residues. Germline V gives CDR1 MNHNS, CDR2 SASEGT. V lost 10 bases, J lost 0 bases, and 13 bases lay in between. The CDR3 nucleotides read TGTGCCATCACGAAGGACTTCTCTGGAAACACCATATATTTT. Amino acid sequence: CAITKDFSGNTIYF.

The gene calls are TRBV28 and TRBJ2-6; D is uncertain. The CDR3 contains 16 residues. CDR1 MDHEN and CDR2 SYDVKM come from the germline V gene. Trimming removed 4 bases from V and 4 bases from J, with 14 bases in between. The CDR3 reads CASSSQAARGANVLTF. Here the CDR3 DNA reads TGTGCCAGCAGTTCCCAGGCCGCAAGGGGGGCCAACGTCCTGACTTTC.

V gene TRBV5-5 combines with J gene TRBJ1-2; no reliable D call. There are 14 residues in the CDR3. Trimming removed 0 bases from V and 8 bases from J, with 14 bases in between. Germline CDR1 SGHKS, CDR2 YYEKEE (reference sequence). CDR3 in amino acids: CASSLVQAGRGYTF. The CDR3, as DNA: TGTGCCAGCAGCTTGGTTCAGGCCGGGAGAGGCTACACCTTC.

The CDR3 sequence: CASSQPGLAGAGSYNEQFF. Here the CDR3 DNA reads TGTGCCAGCAGCCAACCTGGACTAGCGGGGGCCGGCTCCTACAATGAGCAGTTCTTC. The rearrangement joins TRBV3-1 (or the pseudogene TRBV3-2) to TRBJ2-1; the match to TRBD2 covers 13 bases. Germline CDR1 LGHDT, CDR2 YNNKEL (reference sequence). The CDR3 consists of 19 residues. The V gene end was trimmed by 2 bases and the J gene end by 0 bases; junction bases not matched to a gene: 7.

This chain connects TRBV5-1 to TRBJ2-3, with D tentatively TRBD2 (6 bases). Germline-derived CDR1 and CDR2 are SGHRS and YFSETQ. CDR3 length: 17 amino acids. Trimming removed 4 bases from V and 9 bases from J, with 27 bases in between. This CDR3 reads CASSDGRSPAVGLTQYF. The CDR3 DNA is TGCGCCAGCAGCGATGGCCGGAGCCCGGCGGTGGGACTCACGCAGTATTTT.